One and the same sample provided the 27 T cell receptor beta chains below, sequenced in a study of prognosis after radiotherapy for stage I lung cancer. Genomic DNA yielded TCR beta CDR3, amplified by two-round multiplex PCR. Amplification during the initial PCR round employed primers specific to each TRBV and TRBJ gene. TCRdb re-called the multiplex PCR reads with MiXCR, one entry per CDR3 protein. The table records roughly 30,000 distinct CDR3 sequences, less than 40% of them present only once. The sample was PBMCs, taken before or after stereotactic body radiation therapy (not recorded which). The receptors originated from a donor aged 50 or older with non-small cell lung cancer.

For the CDR3, the DNA is TGTGCCAGCATTCGACACGGCTACGAGCAGTACTTC. It codes for CASIRHGYEQYF. The V gene is TRBV2, the J gene TRBJ2-7; no definite D call. V lost 7 bases to trimming and J lost 3 bases, with 10 bases between them. The CDR3 is 12 residues long. Germline lookup yields CDR1 SNHLY and CDR2 FYNNEI.

This clonotype has a count of ten or more. The chain employs TRBV6-1 and TRBJ1-5; the match to TRBD1 covers 8 bases. V gave up 6 bases and J gave up 1 base; unmatched junction bases: 8. From germline, CDR1 is MNHNS and CDR2 SASEGT. This CDR3 region has 16 residues. The CDR3 nucleotides read TGTGCCAGCAGCTCCCGGACAGGGCTGAGCAATCAGCCCCAGCATTTT. It yields the protein CASSSRTGLSNQPQHF.

The V and J genes are TRBV20-1 and TRBJ1-5; possible D gene TRBD1, 5 bases. The V end lost 3 bases, the J end lost 0 bases, and 18 bases lay between the germline ends. Germline V gives CDR1 DFQATT, CDR2 SNEGSKA (reference sequence). CDR3 size: 17 residues. CDR3 region: CSASRLSGIYSNQPQHF. The CDR3 DNA is TGCAGTGCTAGTAGATTGTCAGGGATTTATAGCAATCAGCCCCAGCATTTT.

This clonotype appeared many times. The V and J genes are TRBV6-1 and TRBJ1-2; the D gene is possibly TRBD1 (5 bases). The germline V gene encodes CDR1 MNHNS and CDR2 SASEGT. V was clipped by 6 bases and J by 0 bases, with 17 bases between them. There are 16 residues in the CDR3. This CDR3 reads CASRRDSRGPNYGYTF. The CDR3 nucleotides read TGTGCCAGCAGACGGGACTCAAGGGGACCTAACTATGGCTACACCTTC.

Regarding this clonotype: This may arise from a read error, as a much more abundant clone is one base away. The gene calls are TRBV19 and TRBJ1-1; no definite D call. Germline-derived CDR1 and CDR2 are LNHDA and SQIVND (reference sequence). The CDR3 runs to 14 residues. The CDR3 DNA is TGTATCAGTAGTATTCTTCTAACGAACACTGAAGCTTTCTTT. Translation: CISSILLTNTEAFF. Combining the CDR3 with reference TRBV19 and TRBJ1-1 gives the whole variable domain DGGITQSPKYLFRKEGQNVTLSCEQNLNHDAMYWYRQDPGQGLRLIYYSQIVNDFQKGDIAEGYSVSREKKESFPLTVTSAQKNPTAFYLCISSILLTNTEAFFGQGTRLTVV.

The gene calls are TRBV11-2 and TRBJ2-7, with D possibly matching TRBD2 (7 bases). Between the trimmed V and J ends, which lost 8 bases and 3 bases, there was a span of 17 bases. The germline gives CDR1 SGHAT, CDR2 FQNNGV. There are 14 residues in the CDR3. CDR3 nucleotide sequence: TGTGCCAGCGCTAAAGAGGGGGGGCACTACGAGCAGTACTTC. Translating gives CASAKEGGHYEQYF.

This clonotype was seen at least ten times. The chain has TRBV4-2 and TRBJ2-2; 7 bases fit TRBD2. The CDR3 is made up of 17 amino acids. The germline V gene has CDR1 LGHNA and CDR2 YNFKEQ. The ends lost 4 bases at V and 2 bases at J; junction bases unmatched: 10. DNA for the CDR3: TGTGCCAGCAGCCGGCCCGGGTGGGGGGGAAACACCGGGGAGCTGTTTTTT. The encoded protein is CASSRPGWGGNTGELFF.

With respect to this clonotype: This clone may be a read error of a much larger clone one base away. The V gene is TRBV10-3, the J gene TRBJ1-4; possible D gene TRBD1, 6 bases. V dropped 4 bases and J dropped 10 bases, with 19 bases sitting between them. The CDR3 length is 15 residues. The germline V gene encodes CDR1 ENHRY and CDR2 SYGVKD. The CDR3 loop reads CAISADGEGGTKLFF. The CDR3 region has the DNA TGTGCCATCAGTGCAGATGGAGAGGGGGGCACAAAACTGTTTTTT.

This clonotype was recorded at least ten times. The CDR3 spells CASSRLALRNEQFF. CDR3 DNA sequence: TGTGCCAGCAGCCGACTAGCTCTTCGCAATGAGCAGTTCTTC. This rearrangement joins TRBV12-3 or TRBV12-4 to TRBJ2-1; 7 bases fit TRBD2. Trimming removed 6 bases from V and 6 bases from J; junction bases left unmatched: 8. This CDR3 spans 14 amino acids.

This clonotype has only one observation. V and J are TRBV28 and TRBJ1-1, with no clear D. CDR3 length: 15 residues. Germline V gene lookup returns CDR1 MDHEN and CDR2 SYDVKM. V was pared by 5 bases and J by 1 base, with 14 bases between. In DNA, the CDR3 is TGTGCCAGCAGTCCCGCCGGGAAGGAGAACACTGAAGCTTTCTTT. This gives the protein CASSPAGKENTEAFF.

The chain joins TRBV9 to TRBJ2-2; 11 bases align to TRBD2. Germline V CDR1 and CDR2: SGDLS, YYNGEE. CDR3 length: 16 residues. J lost 3 bases, V lost 3 bases, and 4 bases had no gene match. The CDR3 loop is CASSASGGLDTGELFF. The CDR3 DNA follows: TGTGCCAGCAGCGCTAGCGGGGGGCTCGACACCGGGGAGCTGTTTTTT. The entire variable domain, with the rest obtained from reference TRBV9 and TRBJ2-2, is as follows: DSGVTQTPKHLITATGQRVTLRCSPRSGDLSVYWYQQSLDQGLQFLIQYYNGEERAKGNILERFSAQQFPDLHSELNLSSLELGDSALYFCASSASGGLDTGELFFGEGSRLTVL.

Notes on this clonotype: The junction and the germline gene differ at one end; a read error may be behind it. The genes are TRBV2 and TRBJ2-6; D is perhaps TRBD1 (5 bases). The CDR3 is 16 residues long. The germline gives CDR1 SNHLY, CDR2 FYNNEI. CDR3 nucleotides: TGTGCCAGCAGTCTGGACAAAAGCTCTGGGGCCAACGTCCTGATTTTC. Translating it yields CASSLDKSSGANVLIF. Full variable domain (rest looked up from reference TRBV2 and TRBJ2-6): EPEVTQTPSHQVTQMGQEVILRCVPISNHLYFYWYRQILGQKVEFLVSFYNNEISEKSEIFDDQFSVERPDGSNFTLKIRSTKLEDSAMYFCASSLDKSSGANVLIFGAGSRLTVL.

This clonotype was counted many times. V usage is TRBV11-1 and J usage is TRBJ2-7; TRBD1 is a possible D gene (5 bases). This CDR3 is built from 14 residues. The germline V and J ends were trimmed by 0 bases and 6 bases, with 12 bases remaining between them. The V gene's germline CDR1 is SGHAT and CDR2 FQDESV (reference sequence). The CDR3 coding sequence is TGTGCCAGCAGCTTAGCGCTCCAGGGAACCGAGCAGTACTTC. It encodes CASSLALQGTEQYF.

The sample holds many counts of this clonotype. The rearrangement uses TRBV5-1 and TRBJ1-2, with D possibly being TRBD1 (5 bases). V lost 0 bases to trimming and J lost 2 bases, with 11 bases between them. CDR1 and CDR2 (germline): SGHRS, YFSETQ. This CDR3 is built from 15 residues. CDR3 amino acids: CASSLGQPANYGYTF. CDR3 nucleotide sequence: TGCGCCAGCAGCTTGGGACAGCCCGCCAACTATGGCTACACCTTC.

In this sample, this clonotype turned up many times. The chain employs TRBV7-9 and TRBJ2-3; D call uncertain. Germline V gene data show CDR1 as SEHNR and CDR2 as FQNEAQ (reference sequence). The CDR3 sequence is 12 residues long. The V gene lost 5 bases and the J gene lost 2 bases, with 5 bases spanning the gap. The CDR3 DNA sequence: TGTGCCAGCAGCCCGGACACAGATACGCAGTATTTT. Translating gives CASSPDTDTQYF.

In this sample, this clonotype turned up many times. The J gene is TRBJ1-3, the V gene TRBV6-1; D is ambiguous. This CDR3 has 12 residues. Germline V lookup: CDR1 MNHNS, CDR2 SASEGT. CDR3 residues: CASEGTGNTIYF. CDR3 nucleotides: TGTGCTTCAGAGGGAACTGGAAACACCATATATTTT.

The genes are TRBV28 and TRBJ1-2; D not resolved. This CDR3 is built from 14 residues. The germline CDR1 and CDR2 sequences are MDHEN and SYDVKM. The ends were cut back, 3 bases at V and 7 bases at J, with 15 bases in the middle. CDR3 amino acids: CASSLQHLVSGYTF. The CDR3 DNA follows: TGTGCCAGCAGTTTGCAGCACCTTGTTAGTGGCTACACCTTC.

This clonotype has a count of ten or more. The genes are TRBV20-1 and TRBJ2-1, with D possibly TRBD2 on 5 matching bases. CDR3 size: 14 residues. Trimming took 0 bases from V and 6 from J, leaving 12 bases between them. Germline CDR1 and CDR2: DFQATT and SNEGSKA (reference sequence). The DNA of the CDR3 is TGCAGTGCTAGAGATCTAAGCGGTCTCAATGAGCAGTTCTTC. Translating gives CSARDLSGLNEQFF.

This clonotype has a single count. The chain is built from TRBV6-1 and TRBJ2-3; 8 bases fit TRBD2. This CDR3 spans 19 amino acids. J gave up 2 bases and V 7 bases, and 20 bases lay outside the gene matches. Germline CDR1 and CDR2: MNHNS and SASEGT. The CDR3 is CASKPEPRTIGRATDTQYF. In nucleotides, the CDR3 is TGTGCCAGCAAACCAGAACCGAGGACTATCGGGAGGGCCACAGATACGCAGTATTTT.

As to this clonotype: A far larger clone lies a single base away; this is likely a read error. CDR3 bases: TGTGCCAGCAGTTACTCCAGGGGCACTGAAGCTTTCTTT. As protein: CASSYSRGTEAFF. The gene calls are TRBV6-2 or TRBV6-3 and TRBJ1-1, with D maybe TRBD1 (6 bases). Trimming pared 0 bases from V and 4 bases from J, leaving 6 bases between. Per germline, CDR1 MNHEY and CDR2 SVGEGT. CDR3 length: 13 amino acids.

The sample holds a few counts of this clonotype. The V and J genes are TRBV19 and TRBJ1-6; no definite D call. CDR3 length: 13 residues. The V end was cut by 5 bases, the J end by 8 bases, with 10 bases between. The germline CDR1 and CDR2 sequences are LNHDA and SQIVND (reference sequence). The CDR3 reads CASSPQTDSPLHF. In nucleotides, the CDR3 is TGTGCCAGTAGTCCCCAGACTGATTCACCCCTCCACTTT.

This clonotype appeared a single time. The rearrangement joins TRBV24-1 to TRBJ2-1; possible D gene TRBD2, 6 bases. V was clipped by 3 bases and J by 9 bases, with 11 bases between them. This CDR3 is built from 13 residues. Looked up from germline, CDR1 is KGHDR and CDR2 is SFDVKD. Here the CDR3 DNA reads TGTGCCACCAGTGATGCCCCTAGCGCTGAGCAGTTCTTC. This translates into CATSDAPSAEQFF.

This clonotype showed up just once. The V call is TRBV2, the J call TRBJ2-7; D gene uncertain. The CDR3 contains 12 residues. With 4 bases removed from V and 3 bases from J, the gap between germline ends came to 7 bases. Germline V gives CDR1 SNHLY, CDR2 FYNNEI. CDR3 loop: CASSVGIYEQYF. The CDR3 region has the DNA TGTGCCAGCAGTGTAGGGATCTACGAGCAGTACTTC. Together with reference TRBV2 and TRBJ2-7, the CDR3 gives the full variable domain: EPEVTQTPSHQVTQMGQEVILRCVPISNHLYFYWYRQILGQKVEFLVSFYNNEISEKSEIFDDQFSVERPDGSNFTLKIRSTKLEDSAMYFCASSVGIYEQYFGPGTRLTVT.

With regard to this clonotype: This may stem from a read error, because a much larger clone lies one nucleotide away. The chain joins TRBV10-3 to TRBJ1-1, with 7 bases identical to TRBD1. The CDR3 has 14 amino acids. Germline CDR1 ENHRY, CDR2 SYGVKD. The CDR3 protein is CAIIESRGHTEAFF. The CDR3 DNA follows: TGTGCCATCATTGAGTCAAGGGGGCACACTGAAGCTTTCTTT.

The chain joins TRBV20-1 to TRBJ2-3; 7 bases line up with TRBD2. Germline CDR1 DFQATT, CDR2 SNEGSKA (reference sequence). The CDR3 totals 12 residues. J was trimmed by 2 bases and V by 7 bases; bases with no gene match: 3. In nucleotides, the CDR3 is TGCAGTGAAAGCGGGGACACAGATACGCAGTATTTT. This codes for CSESGDTDTQYF.

The sample holds many counts of this clonotype. CDR3 amino acids: CASSLSNGGVFSYNEQFF. The DNA for the CDR3 is TGTGCCAGCAGTTTATCCAACGGGGGGGTTTTCTCCTACAATGAGCAGTTCTTC. The chain uses TRBV27 and TRBJ2-1, with TRBD2 identical over 8 bases. Per germline, CDR1 MNHEY and CDR2 SMNVEV (reference sequence). The V segment lost 0 bases and the J segment 0 bases; nucleotides outside the gene matches: 7. The CDR3 extends over 18 amino acids.

This clonotype was detected only once. This sequence joins TRBV7-3 and TRBJ1-1, with no clear D. Germline CDR1 reads SGHTA; CDR2 reads FQGTGA. The CDR3 runs 13 residues. The ends were cut back, 1 base at V and 4 bases at J, with 7 bases in the middle. CDR3 nucleotides: TGTGCCAGCAGCTTAAATCTGGGCACTGAAGCTTTCTTT. It codes for CASSLNLGTEAFF.